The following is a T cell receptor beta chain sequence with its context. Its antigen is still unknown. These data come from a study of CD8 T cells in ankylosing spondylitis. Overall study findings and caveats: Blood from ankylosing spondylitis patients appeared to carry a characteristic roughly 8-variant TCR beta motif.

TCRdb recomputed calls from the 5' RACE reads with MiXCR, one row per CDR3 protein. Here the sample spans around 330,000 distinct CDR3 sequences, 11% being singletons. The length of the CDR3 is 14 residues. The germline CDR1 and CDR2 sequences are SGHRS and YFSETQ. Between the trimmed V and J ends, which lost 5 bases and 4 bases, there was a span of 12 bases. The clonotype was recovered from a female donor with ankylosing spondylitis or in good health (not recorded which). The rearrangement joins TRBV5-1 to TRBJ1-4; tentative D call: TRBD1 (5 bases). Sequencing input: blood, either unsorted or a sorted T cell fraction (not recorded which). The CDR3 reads CASRPGGFNEKLFF. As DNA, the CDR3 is TGCGCCAGCAGACCCGGGGGATTTAATGAAAAACTGTTTTTT.